The present entry profiles one T cell receptor (beta chain) with its context. This entry belongs to a study of response to subunit inactivated influenza vaccine. Each CDR3 protein is one row after TCRdb ran MiXCR on the RT-PCR reads. The repertoire consists of about 620,000 distinct CDR3 sequences, with 11% occurring once and the leading ten covering about 11%. The V gene end was trimmed by 6 bases and the J gene end by 1 base; junction bases not matched to a gene: 3. The CDR3 has 14 residues. Germline lookup yields CDR1 MDHEN and CDR2 SYDVKM. The sample was also linked to a second study, of T cells expressing NK-cell markers. That work contributes: UMIs accompanied the 5'RACE template switching by which TCR beta cDNA was made.

This chain links TRBV28 with TRBJ2-1, with TRBD2 identical over 7 bases. This sample comprised PBMCs from blood, obtained on the day of vaccination. This receptor was taken from a man aged 50-59 years who received an inactivated influenza vaccine. As DNA, the CDR3 is TGTGCCAGCAGGGGAGGGGAGTCCTACAATGAGCAGTTCTTC. Translating it yields CASRGGESYNEQFF.